In this sample, the clone carrying this TCR beta chain is medium-sized. CDR3 of TCR beta was amplified from genomic DNA via a two-round multiplex PCR. Individual primers that were specific to each TRBV and TRBJ gene served in first-round PCR. The authors ran second-round PCR with universal primers. TCRdb recomputed calls from the multiplex PCR reads with MiXCR, one row per CDR3 protein. The table records about 15,000 distinct CDR3 sequences, about two fifths of them present only once. The source of the sample is a study of prognosis after radiotherapy for stage I lung cancer. About the research overall: Radiotherapy was SBRT in 3 to 5 fractions with a biologically effective dose of at least 100 Gy.

Peripheral blood, in roughly 6-milliliter volumes, was drawn at each of two time points. The CDR3 has 15 amino acids. CDR1 and CDR2 from the germline V gene are SGHVS and FNYEAQ. V lost 0 bases and J lost 0, with 7 bases in between. The sample in question was PBMCs, obtained before or after stereotactic body radiation therapy (not recorded which). The chain recombines TRBV7-6 with TRBJ2-3; D is ambiguous. This sequence originates from a donor aged 50 or older with non-small cell lung cancer. CDR3 DNA: TGTGCCAGCAGCTTAGCTAGCCTAAGCACAGATACGCAGTATTTT. This gives the protein CASSLASLSTDTQYF.